This paragraph reports one TCR beta chain. Using immunoSEQ multiplex PCR, the repertoire was profiled, and TCRdb retains in-frame clones only, with some absent. The top ten clones hold approximately 3.1% of a sample with approximately 140,000 clones, roughly 90% of them seen once. The data originate from a study of T cell responses to AZD1222 COVID-19 vaccine. V lost 2 bases, J lost 5 bases, and 14 bases lay in between. The CDR3 runs 15 residues. Germline loops: CDR1 SGHDT, CDR2 YYEEEE. This specimen consisted of peripheral blood, obtained on day 0 of AZD1222 vaccination. The sequence was collected from an adult in good health. The rearrangement uses TRBV5-6 and TRBJ1-3, with a weak D call TRBD1 (5 bases). The CDR3 loop reads CASSFLQGVRNTIYF. In DNA form, the CDR3 reads TGTGCCAGCAGCTTCCTCCAGGGCGTTAGAAACACCATATATTTT. Full variable domain (rest looked up from reference TRBV5-6 and TRBJ1-3): DAGVTQSPTHLIKTRGQQVTLRCSPKSGHDTVSWYQQALGQGPQFIFQYYEEEERQRGNFPDRFSGHQFPNYSSELNVNALLLGDSALYLCASSFLQGVRNTIYFGEGSWLTVV.